This TCR beta chain was sequenced for a study of neurological immune-mediated disorders (dated by TCRdb to about 2019). The study in broad terms: Among the approximately 35 multiple sclerosis patients, relapsing-remitting MS was present in about 31 and secondary progressive MS was present in 3. The study compared peripheral blood TCR-beta repertoires of HTLV-I-associated myelopathy (HAM/TSP) patients, multiple sclerosis patients and healthy controls using UMI-based sequencing. The cohort was made up of about 68 subjects, consisting of roughly 14 HAM/TSP patients, around 35 multiple sclerosis patients and around 20 healthy controls. The 106 TCR-beta libraries covered PBMC samples along with longitudinal samples, technical triplicates, and paired sorted CD4+ and CD8+ T-cell subsets.

Sequences MGHDK (CDR1) and SYGVNS (CDR2) are obtained from the germline V gene. The junction shows trimming of 5 bases on V and 4 bases on J, and the gene matches do not reach 7 bases of it. The CDR3 holds 17 amino acids from the cysteine to the phenylalanine. The sequence is cut down to CDR3 DNA, 51 bases in frame from base 1. To synthesize cDNA, template-switch 5'RACE was performed with a primer carrying a 10-nucleotide random unique molecular identifier so that each TCR transcript was tagged. Each sequencing run produced over 190 million TCR-beta sequences covering 15-18 subjects. The RNeasy kit was used for extraction of total RNA. TCR-beta VDJ regions were amplified with primers for the TCR constant region and the 5'RACE anchor, using the KAPA Real-time Library Amplification kit. A first PCR added sample indexes and Illumina adaptors, and a second PCR then raised library yield. After purification with Ampure beads, the TCR product of roughly 650 bp was size-selected on a 2% E-gel SizeSelection system. Before pooling, library quality was checked on a Bioanalyzer, concentration was measured with Qubit, and libraries were quantified with the Kapa Library Quantification kit. An Illumina HiSeq 2500 sequenced the libraries paired-end 2 x 150 bp. To increase sequence diversity, roughly 23-30% phiX was spiked into each library pool. The authors processed their data as follows. The quality-filtered reads were processed with the UMI-based MiGEC pipeline, whose error correction step removed more than 85% of the raw TCR sequences. IMGT germline references were used for aligning VDJ genes, and each clonotype was defined as a unique CDR3 amino acid sequence together with its V-J genes. Clonal expansion, Shannon diversity and CDR3 relatedness (CalcPairwiseDistances, ClusterSamples) were evaluated with VDJtools, and phylogenetic trees were built with CLCbio workbench. Clones with at least 8 unique UMIs were defined as expanded, with this threshold being based on coefficient-of-variation modelling across technical triplicates. In TCRdb, the public reads were trimmed at Q25 with fastp and aligned with MiXCR, with productive beta chains retained. Every CDR3 protein is listed once, alongside the most common genes and DNA of its rows. The V and J calls and clone size are TCRdb's, not the authors'. The sample yields approximately 86,000 distinct CDR3 sequences; just over 2.5% were counted once. Roughly 1.2% of the sample is taken by the ten largest.

A remark on this clonotype: Its antigen target is currently unknown. Per-base quality was not reported, and no clone a single base away is much larger than it.

Overall study results and their limits: TCR clonal expansion was greatest in HAM/TSP patients and smallest in MS patients, who ranked below even healthy controls. The MS cluster was not associated with any clinical or MRI features, and the authors stated that larger cohorts are needed. Phylogenetic analysis grouped repertoires from 18 of 34 MS patients into a cluster of related CDR3 sequences, suggesting a possible repertoire-level signature. No identical CDR3 amino acid sequences were found to be shared among expanded clones across subjects, suggesting that TCR-beta repertoires were private in all groups.

For the unsorted PBMC libraries, 2 million PBMCs were stored in RNAlater at -80 degrees C until RNA extraction and were used to generate the libraries. Multiple sclerosis patients were enrolled in a US clinical protocol under which disease progression was evaluated by magnetic resonance imaging. Peripheral blood was subjected to Ficoll-Hypaque density gradient centrifugation to isolate PBMCs, which were then cryopreserved in liquid nitrogen. The source of this sequence is a woman aged 25 to 39 with multiple sclerosis. The chain was built from TRBV25-1 and TRBJ2-1, with 14 junctional bases fitting TRBD2. Sequenced material: PBMCs. CDR3 sequence: CASSKGLAGVLYNEQFF. The bases are TGTGCCAGCAGTAAGGGACTAGCGGGAGTTTTATACAATGAGCAGTTCTTC.